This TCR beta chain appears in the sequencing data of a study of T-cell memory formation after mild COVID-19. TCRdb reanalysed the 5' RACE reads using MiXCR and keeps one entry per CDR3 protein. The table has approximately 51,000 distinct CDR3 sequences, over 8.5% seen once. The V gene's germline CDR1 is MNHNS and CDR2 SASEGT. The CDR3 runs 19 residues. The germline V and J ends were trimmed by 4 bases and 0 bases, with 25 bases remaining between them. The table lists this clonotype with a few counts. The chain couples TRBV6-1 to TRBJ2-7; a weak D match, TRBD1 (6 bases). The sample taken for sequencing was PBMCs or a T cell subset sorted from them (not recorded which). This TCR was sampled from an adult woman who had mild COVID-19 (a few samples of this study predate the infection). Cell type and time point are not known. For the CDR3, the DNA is TGTGCCAGCAGTGCCAGGGGTGAGGGACACTTTCTCCGCTCCTACGAGCAGTACTTC. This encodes CASSARGEGHFLRSYEQYF.